This T cell receptor beta chain was recorded in a study of blood T cells in healthy people across ages. Study-wide results and caveats: In long-lived donors, naive CD4+ cell counts and diversity exceeded those of aged donors. Naive T cell percentage showed a strong correlation with the diversity of TCR beta. Observed TCR beta diversity per million T cells went down as age went up. This fall followed a roughly linear course with age.

This CDR3 spans 14 amino acids. The germline V and J ends were trimmed by 2 bases and 5 bases, with 7 bases remaining between them. Germline CDR1 and CDR2: SGHTA and FQGNSA. Comment on this clonotype: Its antigen is not known.

Alongside a J-beta primer mix, a sample-barcoded 5' primer served in a second PCR lasting 7 to 11 cycles. All samples yielded 3 million or more CDR3-containing paired-end reads. Each CDR3 protein is one row after TCRdb ran MiXCR on the 5' RACE reads. The sample includes around 990,000 distinct CDR3 sequences, around two fifths seen only once; the top ten take around 13%. The chain uses TRBV7-2 and TRBJ1-6; D unclear. What was sequenced was blood. This receptor was identified in a man aged 18 to 35 in good health. The DNA of the CDR3 is TGTGCCAGCAGCTTAAGCAGCGATAATTCACCCCTCCACTTT. Protein sequence: CASSLSSDNSPLHF.